This T cell receptor (beta chain) was documented in a study of post-analysis software for immune sequencing data. Findings and limits, study-wide: Normalized Chao1 diversity was significantly lower in multiple sclerosis patients than in controls. The study found TRBV5-6, TRBV5-1 and TRBV20-1 among several TRBV segments more frequent in patients than controls.

This clonotype appeared a few times. The antigen is not known. Germline V lookup: CDR1 SGHVS, CDR2 FNYEAQ. The CDR3 runs to 14 residues. The V end was cut by 5 bases, the J end by 4 bases, with 14 bases between. Researchers reported that TCR beta cDNA libraries carried unique molecular identifiers. TCRdb reanalysed the PCR reads using MiXCR and keeps one entry per CDR3 protein. The table lists roughly 570,000 distinct CDR3 sequences, 30% to 40% of them singletons, with under 7% in the top ten. The sequencing sample was made of blood. The chain combines TRBV7-6 with TRBJ2-5; possibly TRBD2 for D (5 bases). This clonotype was obtained from a girl aged 2-17 years with multiple sclerosis. The CDR3 region has the DNA TGTGCCAGCAGCCGCCCTTCAGCGGCAGAGACCCAGTACTTC. It yields the protein CASSRPSAAETQYF.